These 27 T cell receptor beta chains share one sample of origin, sequenced in a study of blood T cell repertoires in COVID-19. Data came from immunoSEQ multiplex PCR; TCRdb stores just in-frame clones and leaves some out. The table has over 130,000 clones, around 89% seen once. Sequenced input: peripheral blood. The receptors were sampled from a woman aged 80 or older with acute or convalescent COVID-19.

V is TRBV7-6 and J is TRBJ1-2; TRBD1 might be the D (6 bases). This CDR3 has 17 residues. Germline loops: CDR1 SGHVS, CDR2 FNYEAQ. Trimming cost V 5 bases and J 5 bases, with 24 bases left between them. CDR3 loop: CASSLRPVGQSLYGYTF. CDR3 DNA sequence: TGTGCCAGCAGCCTTAGGCCGGTCGGACAGTCCTTATATGGCTACACCTTC.

This sequence joins TRBV7-2 and TRBJ1-2, with D possibly TRBD1 on 5 matching bases. The CDR3 runs to 14 residues. The V gene lost 5 bases and the J gene lost 8 bases, with 18 bases spanning the gap. Germline CDR1 SGHTA, CDR2 FQGNSA. The CDR3 region is CASSPQARGGGYTF. DNA of the CDR3: TGTGCCAGCAGCCCCCAAGCTAGGGGAGGCGGCTACACCTTC.

CDR3 amino acids: CASSRDGNQPQHF. In nucleotides, the CDR3 is TGTGCCAGCAGCCGCGACGGGAATCAGCCCCAGCATTTT. The chain recombines TRBV7-9 with TRBJ1-5; D is ambiguous. Germline CDR1 reads SEHNR; CDR2 reads FQNEAQ (reference sequence). Trimming pared 5 bases from V and 4 bases from J, leaving 9 bases between. CDR3 length: 13 amino acids. Complete variable domain (other parts from reference TRBV7-9 and TRBJ1-5): DTGVSQNPRHKITKRGQNVTFRCDPISEHNRLYWYRQTLGQGPEFLTYFQNEAQLEKSRLLSDRFSAERPKGSFSTLEIQRTEQGDSAMYLCASSRDGNQPQHFGDGTRLSIL.

This clone was detected only a few times. The genes are TRBV4-1 and TRBJ1-4, with TRBD1 matching 9 bases. The CDR3 covers 15 residues. The junction had 8 bases not matched to a gene; V was cut back by 4 bases and J by 8 bases. Per the germline V gene, CDR1 is MGHRA and CDR2 is YSYEKL. Written as DNA, the CDR3 is TGCGCCAGCAGCCGGGCTGGGACAGGGCGGGAAAAACTGTTTTTT. It encodes CASSRAGTGREKLFF.

The table lists this clone with a few counts. This sequence joins TRBV2 and TRBJ2-3; 8 bases align to TRBD2. Germline V gene sequence: CDR1 SNHLY, CDR2 FYNNEI. The CDR3 runs 15 residues. The V gene end was trimmed by 5 bases and the J gene end by 6 bases; junction bases not matched to a gene: 10. This CDR3 is CASSFGAGEGDTQYF. The CDR3 DNA follows: TGTGCCAGCAGTTTCGGAGCGGGGGAAGGGGATACGCAGTATTTT.

The CDR3 DNA reads TGTGCCAGCAGCTTAAGACAGGGGGCCGGGGAGCTGTTTTTT. Translation gives CASSLRQGAGELFF. The genes are TRBV11-3 and TRBJ2-2; 9 bases agree with TRBD1. CDR3 length: 14 residues. CDR1 and CDR2 (germline): SGHNT, YENEEA. The junction had 1 base not matched to a gene; V was cut back by 2 bases and J by 6 bases.

The rearrangement uses TRBV3-1 (or the pseudogene TRBV3-2) and TRBJ1-2, with TRBD1 as a possible D gene (6 bases). Germline V lookup: CDR1 LGHDT, CDR2 YNNKEL (reference sequence). Trimming took 4 bases from V and 8 from J, leaving 17 bases between them. The CDR3 has 14 residues. The CDR3 is CASSLIDRRGGYTF. CDR3 bases: TGTGCCAGCAGCCTCATAGACAGGAGAGGAGGCTACACCTTC.

The chain links TRBV9 to TRBJ2-7; the D is unclear. CDR1 SGDLS and CDR2 YYNGEE come from the germline V gene. Trimming stripped 3 bases from V and 9 bases from J, with 19 bases between. The CDR3 runs to 14 residues. CDR3 amino acids: CASSANLIAQTQYF. CDR3 bases: TGTGCCAGCAGCGCCAACCTGATCGCACAAACGCAGTACTTC.

V usage is TRBV6-1 and J usage is TRBJ1-5; 10 bases are shared with TRBD1. Germline assignment: CDR1 MNHNS and CDR2 SASEGT. This CDR3 region has 19 residues. V gave up 4 bases and J gave up 1 base; unmatched junction bases: 13. CDR3 region: CASSGAPGQGLRSNQPQHF. CDR3 bases: TGTGCCAGCAGTGGGGCTCCGGGACAGGGGTTACGAAGCAATCAGCCCCAGCATTTT.

The rearrangement uses TRBV18 and TRBJ1-3; D not resolved. This CDR3 has 13 amino acids. Germline CDR1 and CDR2: KGHSH and LQKENI. The V gene lost 0 bases and the J gene lost 6 bases, with 6 bases spanning the gap. Here the CDR3 reads CASSPPAPNTIYF. In nucleotides, the CDR3 is TGTGCCAGCTCACCACCGGCCCCAAACACCATATATTTT. The entire variable domain, with the rest obtained from reference TRBV18 and TRBJ1-3, is as follows: NAGVMQNPRHLVRRRGQEARLRCSPMKGHSHVYWYRQLPEEGLKFMVYLQKENIIDESGMPKERFSAEFPKEGPSILRIQQVVRGDSAAYFCASSPPAPNTIYFGEGSWLTVV.

The V and J genes are TRBV7-2 and TRBJ1-1, with 7 bases fitting TRBD1. Germline CDR1 is SGHTA and CDR2 is FQGNSA. The J segment lost 5 bases and the V segment lost 1 base, leaving 7 bases of the junction unmatched. The length of the CDR3 is 15 residues. In DNA form, the CDR3 reads TGTGCCAGCAGCTTAGTTAGACAGGGTCTTACTGAAGCTTTCTTT. The encoded protein is CASSLVRQGLTEAFF.

The gene calls are TRBV9 and TRBJ2-7; TRBD1 matches 8 bases. CDR3 size: 12 residues. V dropped 4 bases and J dropped 7; count of bases not matched to a gene: 4. Germline values: CDR1 SGDLS, CDR2 YYNGEE. This CDR3 reads CASSSQGAEQYF. CDR3 bases: TGTGCCAGCAGCTCCCAGGGGGCGGAGCAGTACTTC. The entire variable domain, with the rest obtained from reference TRBV9 and TRBJ2-7, is as follows: DSGVTQTPKHLITATGQRVTLRCSPRSGDLSVYWYQQSLDQGLQFLIQYYNGEERAKGNILERFSAQQFPDLHSELNLSSLELGDSALYFCASSSQGAEQYFGPGTRLTVT.

CDR3 nucleotide sequence: TGTGCCACTTCGAGCGGGGGGGTCTATGAGCAGTTCTTC. It is translated as CATSSGGVYEQFF. V is TRBV6-5 and J is TRBJ2-1, with 10 bases lining up with TRBD2. Germline trimming cut 10 bases from V and 8 bases from J; bases unmatched to any gene: 8. CDR1 and CDR2 from the germline V gene are MNHEY and SVGAGI. This CDR3 is built from 13 residues.

The rearrangement uses TRBV21-1 and TRBJ1-5. TRBV21-1 is termed a pseudogene. This CDR3 comprises 17 residues. In DNA, the CDR3 is TGTGCCAGCAGCCCCGATGCGGGGGGCATGAGCAATCAGCCCCAGCATTTT. Its protein is CASSPDAGGMSNQPQHF.

On this clone: The same CDR3 also results from other DNA sequences found in this sample. The chain couples TRBV6-1 to TRBJ1-2; unclear D gene. The V gene lost 2 bases and the J gene lost 2 bases, with 3 bases spanning the gap. The CDR3 totals 12 residues. Germline V lookup: CDR1 MNHNS, CDR2 SASEGT. The CDR3: CASSERNYGYTF. CDR3 nucleotide sequence: TGTGCCAGCAGTGAACGGAACTATGGCTACACCTTC.

The chain links TRBV11-2 to TRBJ2-1, with 12 bases lining up with TRBD2. The J segment lost 14 bases and the V segment lost 5 bases, leaving 10 bases of the junction unmatched. CDR1 is SGHAT, CDR2 FQNNGV, per germline. The CDR3 contains 14 residues. The CDR3 DNA reads as TGTGCCAGCAGCCGGGCACTAGCGGGGGGTAGGGAGTTCTTC. Translation: CASSRALAGGREFF.

CDR3 amino acids: CASSLALASTDTQYF. CDR3 coding DNA: TGCGCCAGCAGCTTGGCGCTAGCTAGCACAGATACGCAGTATTTT. This chain uses TRBV5-1 with TRBJ2-3; a weak D match, TRBD2 (5 bases). The length of the CDR3 is 15 residues. Looked up from germline, CDR1 is SGHRS and CDR2 is YFSETQ. The V end lost 0 bases, the J end lost 0 bases, and 8 bases lay between the germline ends. Full variable domain (rest looked up from reference TRBV5-1 and TRBJ2-3): KAGVTQTPRYLIKTRGQQVTLSCSPISGHRSVSWYQQTPGQGLQFLFEYFSETQRNKGNFPGRFSGRQFSNSRSEMNVSTLELGDSALYLCASSLALASTDTQYFGPGTRLTVL.

This clone has only a few counts. J is TRBJ2-2 and V is TRBV5-6; 8 bases line up with TRBD1. J was trimmed by 4 bases and V by 4 bases; bases with no gene match: 6. CDR1 SGHDT and CDR2 YYEEEE come from the germline V gene. This CDR3 region has 15 residues. CDR3 DNA sequence: TGTGCCAGCAGCCAAAGGACAGGGCGCACCGGGGAGCTGTTTTTT. Its protein is CASSQRTGRTGELFF.

This chain joins TRBV9 and TRBJ2-7, with 8 nucleotides matching TRBD1. The CDR3 runs to 15 residues. Trimming at V came to 4 bases and at J to 6 bases, leaving 12 bases not matched to a gene. Germline-derived CDR1 and CDR2 are SGDLS and YYNGEE. Written as DNA, the CDR3 is TGTGCCAGCAGCTCGGACAGGGCGGGCATGGGCGAGCAGTACTTC. It specifies CASSSDRAGMGEQYF.

J is TRBJ1-2 and V is TRBV20-1; possibly TRBD1 for D (6 bases). The germline V and J ends were trimmed by 3 bases and 8 bases, with 19 bases remaining between them. The CDR3 is 14 residues long. The germline gives CDR1 DFQATT, CDR2 SNEGSKA (reference sequence). CDR3 DNA: TGCAGTGCTAGTCAGTCTCCAGGGGTTATGGGCTACACCTTC. Encoded protein: CSASQSPGVMGYTF.

This clone came up a few times. The V gene is TRBV6-1, the J gene TRBJ2-1; maybe TRBD1 (6 bases). V lost 2 bases and J lost 0, with 11 bases in between. Per germline, CDR1 MNHNS and CDR2 SASEGT. This CDR3 spans 16 amino acids. DNA of the CDR3: TGTGCCAGCAGTGAAATGGGGGCGAGCTCCTACAATGAGCAGTTCTTC. Translating gives CASSEMGASSYNEQFF.

The chain recombines TRBV9 with TRBJ2-5; TRBD1 is a possible D gene (7 bases). V was clipped by 3 bases and J by 2 bases, with 11 bases between them. The CDR3 has 14 amino acids. Germline V gives CDR1 SGDLS, CDR2 YYNGEE. In nucleotides, the CDR3 is TGTGCCAGCAGCGGGCCAGGGGGGCAAGAGACCCAGTACTTC. Its protein is CASSGPGGQETQYF.

This clone came up a few times. This chain's CDR3 is CASLLQPQHF. CDR3 nucleotide sequence: TGTGCCAGCCTATTACAGCCCCAGCATTTT. The chain uses TRBV7-3 and TRBJ1-5; no definite D call. Deletions cut 8 bases from V and 7 bases from J, with 6 bases between. Per the germline V gene, CDR1 is SGHTA and CDR2 is FQGTGA. The CDR3 runs 10 residues.

The sample holds one count of this clone. This chain uses TRBV7-8 with TRBJ2-5; 11 nucleotides line up with TRBD2. The CDR3 extends over 15 amino acids. Germline assignment: CDR1 SGHVS and CDR2 FQNEAQ. Losses at the gene ends were 5 bases for V and 7 bases for J; bases not matched to a gene: 9. This chain's CDR3 is CASSPGLAGGRTQYF. The CDR3, as DNA: TGTGCCAGCAGCCCCGGACTAGCGGGTGGTAGGACCCAGTACTTC.

This chain connects TRBV29-1 to TRBJ1-1; D remains unclear. Germline-derived CDR1 and CDR2 are SQVTM and ANQGSEA. CDR3 size: 13 residues. Trimming pared 2 bases from V and 0 bases from J, leaving 7 bases between. CDR3: CSVESVMNTEAFF. Written as DNA, the CDR3 is TGCAGCGTTGAATCAGTTATGAACACTGAAGCTTTCTTT. The full variable domain, with the rest looked up from reference TRBV29-1 and TRBJ1-1, is SAVISQKPSRDICQRGTSLTIQCQVDSQVTMMFWYRQQPGQSLTLIATANQGSEATYESGFVIDKFPISRPNLTFSTLTVSNMSPEDSSIYLCSVESVMNTEAFFGQGTRLTVV.

This sequence joins TRBV5-1 and TRBJ1-2, with a possible D match to TRBD1 (6 bases). CDR3 size: 14 residues. Germline V gene lookup returns CDR1 SGHRS and CDR2 YFSETQ. V was clipped by 0 bases and J by 3 bases, with 9 bases between them. CDR3 in amino acids: CASSLDRVDYGYTF. The CDR3 DNA is TGCGCCAGCAGCTTGGACAGGGTTGACTATGGCTACACCTTC.

The CDR3 is CASSVDPGGGGTEAFF. CDR3 bases: TGTGCCAGCAGCGTAGATCCAGGGGGAGGAGGCACTGAAGCTTTCTTT. The V call is TRBV9, the J call TRBJ1-1, with TRBD1 identical over 7 bases. Germline V gene lookup returns CDR1 SGDLS and CDR2 YYNGEE. The trim removed 0 bases at V and 4 bases at J, leaving 9 bases unmatched. This CDR3 spans 16 amino acids.